One sample yielded the 18 T cell receptor beta chains listed below, sequenced in a study of CD4 and CD8 cells across lung adenocarcinoma regions. TCRdb independently ran MiXCR on the PCR reads; one entry per CDR3 protein. The top ten hold 95% to 96% of the sample, which has roughly 8,400 distinct CDR3 sequences, roughly 44% seen once. The sample comprised CD8+ T cells from the center of a lung tumor. All receptors come from a male donor with lung adenocarcinoma. The CD4 and CD8 labels of this study may be unreliable.

The chain employs TRBV30 and TRBJ2-7; D is uncertain. Germline values: CDR1 GTSNPN, CDR2 SVGIG (reference sequence). The CDR3 is 17 residues long. Trimming cost V 2 bases and J 5 bases, with 25 bases left between them. The CDR3 nucleotides are TGTGCCTGGAGTCCCGAAGATAGGCCCACTATTTTTCACGAGCAGTACTTC. Residues: CAWSPEDRPTIFHEQYF.

Concerning this clonotype itself: One junction end disagrees with the germline gene, perhaps due to a read error. This rearrangement joins TRBV7-2 to TRBJ2-2; D tentatively fits TRBD1 or TRBD2 (6 bases each). The length of the CDR3 is 16 residues. The V gene's germline CDR1 is SGHTA and CDR2 FQGNSA. The CDR3 is CASGLDRTMGAGELFF. The DNA of the CDR3 is TGTGCCAGCGGCTTAGACAGGACTATGGGCGCCGGGGAGCTGTTTTTT.

This chain joins TRBV6-1 and TRBJ2-7; TRBD1 is a possible D gene (6 bases). The CDR3 runs 16 residues. Germline loops: CDR1 MNHNS, CDR2 SASEGT. With 2 bases removed from V and 2 bases from J, the gap between germline ends came to 16 bases. CDR3 region: CASSETRTDRPYEQYF. CDR3 sequence (DNA): TGTGCCAGCAGTGAAACACGGACAGACCGCCCCTACGAGCAGTACTTC.

The rearrangement joins TRBV10-3 to TRBJ2-1, with D possibly TRBD2 on 5 matching bases. Looked up from germline, CDR1 is ENHRY and CDR2 is SYGVKD. Trimming pared 3 bases from V and 9 bases from J, leaving 18 bases between. The CDR3 runs 15 residues. In DNA form, the CDR3 reads TGTGCCATCAGTGATCCCCCCGCAACTAGTGGTGAGCAGTTCTTC. This gives the protein CAISDPPATSGEQFF.

This rearrangement joins TRBV6-5 to TRBJ2-1; 12 bases match TRBD2. TRBJ2-7 explains the end of the DNA better; the J call may be wrong. The CDR3 sequence is 17 residues long. In germline, CDR1 is MNHEY, CDR2 SVGAGI. CDR3 sequence reads: CASSYSGASGRAYEQYF. The CDR3 DNA sequence: TGTGCCAGCAGTTACTCCGGGGCTAGCGGGAGGGCCTACGAGCAGTACTTC.

The gene calls are TRBV28 and TRBJ2-1; TRBD2 aligns across 8 bases. V shed 2 bases, J shed 3 bases, and the junction held 6 bases outside the gene matches. CDR1 is MDHEN and CDR2 is SYDVKM in the germline V gene. The CDR3 is 16 residues long. This CDR3 reads CASSLGGLAGYNEQFF. The CDR3 DNA reads TGTGCCAGCAGTTTAGGGGGGCTAGCGGGCTACAATGAGCAGTTCTTC.

Ten or more counts support this clonotype. V usage is TRBV6-1 and J usage is TRBJ2-3; D unclear. V dropped 3 bases and J dropped 2 bases, with 15 bases sitting between them. Germline values: CDR1 MNHNS, CDR2 SASEGT. CDR3 length equals 16 residues. CDR3 nucleotide sequence: TGTGCCAGCAGTGACATCCTATTACGGGTCACAGATACGCAGTATTTT. The encoded protein is CASSDILLRVTDTQYF.

This sequence joins TRBV6-2 or TRBV6-3 and TRBJ2-5, with 8 bases lining up with TRBD2. TRBJ2-7 matches the DNA end more closely, so the J call is doubtful. In germline, CDR1 is MNHEY, CDR2 SVGEGT. The CDR3 runs to 14 residues. CDR3 protein: CASSAGGASYEQYF. CDR3 in DNA: TGTGCCAGCAGCGCGGGGGGCGCCTCCTACGAGCAGTACTTC.

The V and J genes are TRBV27 and TRBJ2-3; D ambiguous. Germline V gene lookup returns CDR1 MNHEY and CDR2 SMNVEV (reference sequence). Trimming cost V 2 bases and J 9 bases, with 12 bases left between them. This CDR3 is 13 amino acids long. The CDR3 is CASSLTRKDTQYF. CDR3 DNA sequence: TGTGCCAGCAGTTTAACCCGCAAAGACACGCAGTATTTT.

This clonotype showed up just a few times. The rearrangement links TRBV6-1 to TRBJ2-3; no clear D. Trimming took off 5 bases at V and 4 bases at J, with 4 bases between the two ends. The CDR3 has 11 amino acids. The V gene's germline CDR1 is MNHNS and CDR2 SASEGT. The CDR3 here is CASSPSDTQYF. DNA of the CDR3: TGTGCCAGCAGTCCCTCAGATACGCAGTATTTT.

The chain recombines TRBV6-5 with TRBJ1-4; D gene unclear. CDR1 is MNHEY and CDR2 is SVGAGI in the germline V gene. This CDR3 has 17 amino acids. V gave up 5 bases and J gave up 0 bases, with 16 bases separating them. The CDR3 protein is CASSHLIGFTTNEKLFF. The CDR3 DNA reads as TGTGCCAGCAGTCACCTGATAGGGTTCACAACTAATGAAAAACTGTTTTTT.

This clonotype was counted a few times. V is TRBV10-3 and J is TRBJ1-5; D uncertain. This CDR3 has 15 amino acids. Germline lookup yields CDR1 ENHRY and CDR2 SYGVKD. Trimming stripped 6 bases from V and 1 base from J, with 13 bases between. CDR3 sequence: CAIRNGLESNQPQHF. DNA for the CDR3: TGTGCCATCAGAAACGGGCTGGAGAGCAATCAGCCCCAGCATTTT.

A single count supports this clonotype. The chain couples TRBV6-1 to TRBJ2-5, with D unresolved. V was trimmed by 5 bases and J by 4 bases, leaving 8 bases between them. Germline lookup yields CDR1 MNHNS and CDR2 SASEGT. The CDR3 has 12 amino acids. CDR3 amino acids: CASSPVGETQYF. CDR3 DNA sequence: TGTGCCAGCAGTCCCGTCGGAGAGACCCAGTACTTC.

This clonotype was seen ten or more times. The chain joins TRBV5-6 to TRBJ2-7; a weak D match, TRBD1 (5 bases). Germline values: CDR1 SGHDT, CDR2 YYEEEE. V was shortened by 4 bases and J by 5 bases, with 19 bases between the two germline ends. This CDR3 has 15 residues. The CDR3 reads CASSLDTWGVDEQYF. The DNA for the CDR3 is TGTGCCAGCAGCCTGGACACGTGGGGTGTCGACGAGCAGTACTTC.

This clonotype appeared many times. The rearrangement links TRBV7-8 to TRBJ1-1, with a tentative D call TRBD1 (6 bases). Trimming removed 6 bases at V and 3 bases at J, with 11 bases between. The CDR3 contains 13 residues. CDR1 SGHVS and CDR2 FQNEAQ come from the germline V gene. This CDR3 is CASSDRQDTEAFF. CDR3 coding DNA: TGTGCCAGCAGTGACAGGCAGGACACTGAAGCTTTCTTT.

By share of the sample, this clonotype is medium-sized. The chain couples TRBV27 to TRBJ2-1, with D unclear. With 6 bases removed from V and 2 bases from J, the gap between germline ends came to 5 bases. CDR1 is MNHEY and CDR2 is SMNVEV in the germline V gene (reference sequence). CDR3 length equals 12 residues. Here the CDR3 DNA reads TGTGCCAGCAGGTCCCCCTACAATGAGCAGTTCTTC. Protein: CASRSPYNEQFF.

J is TRBJ2-3 and V is TRBV6-1; tentatively, D is TRBD1 or TRBD2 (5 bases each). This CDR3 is 13 amino acids long. Trimming stripped 7 bases from V and 6 bases from J, with 14 bases between. Germline-derived CDR1 and CDR2 are MNHNS and SASEGT. CDR3 DNA sequence: TGTGCCAGCACGGGGCTAGCAAGGGATACGCAGTATTTT. It encodes CASTGLARDTQYF.

The CDR3 loop is CASSYGAGDSYEQYF. The CDR3 DNA reads TGTGCCAGCAGTTACGGGGCGGGGGATTCGTACGAGCAGTACTTC. The J gene is TRBJ2-5, the V gene TRBV6-5; 7 positions agree with TRBD2. The closer fit of TRBJ2-7 to the DNA end suggests the J call may be wrong. The CDR3 is 15 residues long. Looked up from germline, CDR1 is MNHEY and CDR2 is SVGAGI.